This T cell receptor beta chain appears in the sequencing data of a study of OX40 agonist ivuxolimab in advanced cancers. Measured with immunoSEQ multiplex PCR; TCRdb has only the in-frame clones, and not every one. The sample holds 70,000 to 95,000 clones; around 80% are singletons and the top ten take about 0.8%. Points on this clone: The target antigen is unknown.

Autoimmune disease history or systemic immunosuppression led to patient exclusion. Study results and caveats: At doses 0.1 to 3.0 mg/kg, CD4+ and CD8+ clones expanded. The study did not work out the antigen specificity of the expanded peripheral T cells.

The receptor was derived from an adult with an advanced solid tumor such as melanoma, head and neck, liver or kidney cancer. The sequences come from CD4+ or CD8+ T cells sorted from blood, collected in a trial of the OX40 agonist ivuxolimab.

The DNA for the CDR3 is TGTGCCAGCAGCTTAGATAAATGGGACACCTATGGCTACACCTTC. Amino acid sequence: CASSLDKWDTYGYTF. The V and J genes are TRBV11-3 and TRBJ1-2, with D possibly being TRBD1 (6 bases). The CDR3 has 15 amino acids. Trimming cost V 0 bases and J 4 bases, with 12 bases left between them. Germline CDR1 SGHNT, CDR2 YENEEA.